The rows below give T cell receptor beta chains drawn from one sample of a study of T cell responses to AZD1222 COVID-19 vaccine. Sequencing was performed with immunoSEQ multiplex PCR; in TCRdb, only in-frame clones are kept and a portion is missing. The sample includes about 84,000 clones, 86% of them seen just once. Here the sequenced sample was peripheral blood, taken 28 days after the second AZD1222 dose. All receptors derive from an adult who received the AZD1222 COVID-19 vaccine. Each CDR3 is given with its conserved first and last residue. Fields, in order: CDR3 protein, CDR3 DNA, V gene, D gene, clone size, J gene. The D gene is left open where the match is weak. Rows give clone size only sometimes, using once, few, many, or a class for an expanded clone.

CASSLNENYGYTF,TGTGCCAGCAGCTTAAATGAGAACTATGGCTACACCTTC,TRBV5-5,-,once,TRBJ1-2
CASNADYFSYEQYF,TGTGCCAGCAACGCGGACTATTTCTCCTACGAGCAGTACTTC,TRBV2,-,-,TRBJ2-7
CASRRGQGRGERTDTQYF,TGTGCCAGCAGAAGGGGGCAGGGGAGGGGAGAGCGCACAGATACGCAGTATTTT,TRBV28,-,-,TRBJ2-3
CASSEADGRTSGGAGNTIYF,TGTGCCAGCAGCGAAGCCGACGGACGGACGTCTGGAGGGGCTGGAAACACCATATATTTT,TRBV28,-,few,TRBJ1-3
CASSRGEGAGELFF,TGTGCCAGCTCACGAGGGGAAGGGGCCGGGGAGCTGTTTTTT,TRBV18,-,once,TRBJ2-2
CASSGDGEAFF,TGTGCCAGCAGCGGGGACGGTGAGGCTTTCTTT,TRBV2,-,-,TRBJ1-1
CASSQSASGEVTDTQYF,TGCGCCAGCAGCCAATCCGCCAGCGGGGAGGTCACAGATACGCAGTATTTT,TRBV4-1,TRBD2,-,TRBJ2-3
CASSLRGTGGGKEQYF,TGTGCCAGCAGCCTTCGTGGGACAGGGGGGGGTAAGGAGCAGTACTTC,TRBV6-2/TRBV6-3,TRBD1,-,TRBJ2-7
CASSSGGQGNQPQHF,TGTGCCAGCAGCTCGGGGGGACAGGGCAATCAGCCCCAGCATTTT,TRBV5-4,TRBD1,once,TRBJ1-5
CASSSTGFRETQYF,TGTGCCAGCAGTTCCACAGGGTTTAGGGAGACCCAGTACTTC,TRBV28,-,-,TRBJ2-5
CASSPLDRGNNSPLHF,TGTGCCAGCAGCCCGTTAGACAGGGGTAATAATTCACCCCTCCACTTT,TRBV5-6,TRBD1,-,TRBJ1-6
CASSPGGTNTEAFF,TGCGCCAGCAGCCCCGGGGGCACGAACACTGAAGCTTTCTTT,TRBV5-1,-,-,TRBJ1-1
CAISETALDYGYTF,TGTGCCATCAGCGAGACAGCTCTCGACTATGGCTACACCTTC,TRBV10-3,-,few,TRBJ1-2
CASSDRVNQPQHF,TGTGCCAGCAGTGACAGGGTTAATCAGCCCCAGCATTTT,TRBV28,TRBD1,-,TRBJ1-5
CASSYSIAGGPHEQYF,TGTGCCAGCAGTTACTCGATAGCGGGAGGGCCCCACGAGCAGTACTTC,TRBV6-2/TRBV6-3,TRBD2,-,TRBJ2-7
CASSFRAGANTGELFF,TGTGCCAGCAGCTTTCGAGCGGGAGCGAACACCGGGGAGCTGTTTTTT,TRBV5-4,TRBD2,-,TRBJ2-2
CASSLETGSSYEQYF,TGTGCCAGCAGCTTAGAGACCGGGAGCTCCTACGAGCAGTACTTC,TRBV7-2,-,-,TRBJ2-7
CASSFRGSSYNEQFF,TGTGCCAGCAGCTTTAGGGGGAGCTCCTACAATGAGCAGTTCTTC,TRBV5-8,-,-,TRBJ2-1
CAWTTGYTEAFF,TGTGCCTGGACCACAGGGTACACTGAAGCTTTCTTT,TRBV30,-,-,TRBJ1-1
CASSLVVTPGNEQFF,TGCGCCAGCAGCTTGGTGGTGACCCCAGGCAATGAGCAGTTCTTC,TRBV5-1,-,-,TRBJ2-1
CASSLGTGGIGGELFF,TGCGCCAGCAGCCTAGGGACAGGGGGTATCGGCGGGGAGCTGTTTTTT,TRBV5-1,TRBD1,-,TRBJ2-2
CAWRGQDNYGYTF,TGTGCCTGGAGGGGCCAGGATAACTATGGCTACACCTTC,TRBV30,-,-,TRBJ1-2
CASSVDSRPSGELFF,TGTGCCAGCAGCGTAGATAGCCGCCCCTCCGGGGAGCTGTTTTTT,TRBV9,-,-,TRBJ2-2
CASSLGQGPDKLFF,TGCGCCAGCAGCTTGGGACAGGGGCCGGATAAACTGTTTTTT,TRBV5-1,TRBD1,-,TRBJ1-4
CASSLGGQGGHSPLHF,TGCGCCAGCAGCCTGGGTGGACAGGGGGGACATTCACCCCTCCACTTT,TRBV5-1,TRBD1,few,TRBJ1-6
CASRRDRGFGAFF,TGTGCCAGCAGAAGGGACAGGGGATTCGGAGCTTTCTTT,TRBV6-5,TRBD1,once,TRBJ1-1
CASRDGVGSSGNTIYF,TGTGCCAGCAGGGATGGGGTAGGAAGCTCTGGAAACACCATATATTTT,TRBV27,-,-,TRBJ1-3
CASSLGGAQGSSGNTIYF,TGTGCCAGCAGCTTGGGAGGGGCACAGGGGTCCTCTGGAAACACCATATATTTT,TRBV5-4,TRBD1,-,TRBJ1-3
CASSPGTIVNEQFF,TGTGCCAGCAGCCCCGGGACTATAGTCAATGAGCAGTTCTTC,TRBV11-2,TRBD2,-,TRBJ2-1
CSVRQGNTEAFF,TGCAGCGTTCGCCAGGGGAACACTGAAGCTTTCTTT,TRBV29-1,-,few,TRBJ1-1
CASRRGGGNTGELFF,TGTGCCAGCAGGAGAGGGGGAGGGAACACCGGGGAGCTGTTTTTT,TRBV28,-,-,TRBJ2-2
CASSRANTEAFF,TGTGCCAGCAGCAGGGCGAACACTGAAGCTTTCTTT,TRBV25-1,-,-,TRBJ1-1
CASSHPQGEDGYTF,TGTGCCAGCAGCCACCCACAGGGAGAAGATGGCTACACCTTC,TRBV4-2,-,few,TRBJ1-2
CASSFGPVQETQYF,TGCGCCAGCAGCTTCGGGCCAGTCCAAGAGACCCAGTACTTC,TRBV5-1,-,-,TRBJ2-5
CASSARGDTGELFF,TGTGCCAGCTCAGCGCGGGGGGACACCGGGGAGCTGTTTTTT,TRBV18,TRBD2,-,TRBJ2-2
CASSPRGETQYF,TGTGCCAGCTCACCAAGAGGGGAGACCCAGTACTTC,TRBV18,-,-,TRBJ2-5
CASSFGDSGNTIYF,TGTGCCAGCAGTTTCGGAGACTCTGGAAACACCATATATTTT,TRBV3-1/TRBV3-2,-,-,TRBJ1-3
CASSQVGGFGISPLHF,TGTGCCAGCAGCCAGGTCGGGGGGTTCGGAATTTCACCCCTCCACTTT,TRBV7-9,-,few,TRBJ1-6
CASSVGRAGETQYF,TGTGCCAGCAGTGTTGGCAGGGCGGGGGAGACCCAGTACTTC,TRBV2,-,-,TRBJ2-5
CASSPLPGLAGVGELFF,TGTGCCAGCAGTCCCCTTCCGGGACTAGCGGGAGTCGGGGAGCTGTTTTTT,TRBV27,TRBD2,-,TRBJ2-2
CASSLGTEPYNEQFF,TGTGCCAGCAGCCTCGGGACGGAACCTTACAATGAGCAGTTCTTC,TRBV7-2,-,-,TRBJ2-1
CASSLEGGTGGGYEQYF,TGTGCCAGCAGCTTAGAAGGTGGGACAGGGGGTGGCTACGAGCAGTACTTC,TRBV7-9,TRBD1,-,TRBJ2-7
CASTPLRLPSYNEQFF,TGTGCCAGCACCCCCCTCCGGTTGCCCTCCTACAATGAGCAGTTCTTC,TRBV27,-,-,TRBJ2-1
CASSIYLGDAGNEKLFF,TGTGCCAGTAGTATATACCTAGGGGACGCAGGTAATGAAAAACTGTTTTTT,TRBV19,-,-,TRBJ1-4
CASSPGQSNQPQHF,TGTGCCAGCAGTCCGGGACAGTCCAATCAGCCCCAGCATTTT,TRBV27,TRBD1,-,TRBJ1-5
CASSNTGSPEAFF,TGTGCCAGTAGTAACACAGGGAGCCCTGAAGCTTTCTTT,TRBV19,-,-,TRBJ1-1
CASRGQGYEKLFF,TGTGCCAGCAGGGGACAGGGGTACGAAAAACTGTTTTTT,TRBV12-3/TRBV12-4,TRBD1,-,TRBJ1-4
CASTTMASVADTQYF,TGTGCCAGCACCACCATGGCTAGCGTTGCAGATACGCAGTATTTT,TRBV7-6,-,-,TRBJ2-3
CASSLAGGTSYEQYF,TGTGCCAGCAGCTTAGCGGGAGGGACATCCTACGAGCAGTACTTC,TRBV7-2,-,once,TRBJ2-7
CASSFTGGDYNEQFF,TGTGCCAGCAGCTTCACAGGGGGGGATTACAATGAGCAGTTCTTC,TRBV7-6,-,few,TRBJ2-1
CASSQDLGAGEKLFF,TGTGCCAGCAGCCAAGATCTCGGCGCGGGGGAAAAACTGTTTTTT,TRBV14,-,-,TRBJ1-4
CASSQAGGVGDTQYF,TGTGCCAGTAGTCAAGCGGGGGGTGTAGGAGATACGCAGTATTTT,TRBV19,TRBD2,-,TRBJ2-3
CASSRGAPNPPLYF,TGTGCCAGCAGCCGGGGGGCCCCGAACCCCCCCTTATATTTT,TRBV9,-,-,TRBJ1-3
CATKPRALNTEAIF,TGTGCCACCAAGCCCCGTGCTTTAAACACTGAAGCTATCTTT,TRBV7-9,-,-,TRBJ1-1
CALYTGQAYNSPLHF,TGTGCCCTATATACGGGGCAGGCCTATAATTCACCCCTCCACTTT,TRBV30,-,-,TRBJ1-6
CASSLVSTETQYF,TGTGCCAGCAGTTTAGTCAGTACGGAGACCCAGTACTTC,TRBV28,-,-,TRBJ2-5